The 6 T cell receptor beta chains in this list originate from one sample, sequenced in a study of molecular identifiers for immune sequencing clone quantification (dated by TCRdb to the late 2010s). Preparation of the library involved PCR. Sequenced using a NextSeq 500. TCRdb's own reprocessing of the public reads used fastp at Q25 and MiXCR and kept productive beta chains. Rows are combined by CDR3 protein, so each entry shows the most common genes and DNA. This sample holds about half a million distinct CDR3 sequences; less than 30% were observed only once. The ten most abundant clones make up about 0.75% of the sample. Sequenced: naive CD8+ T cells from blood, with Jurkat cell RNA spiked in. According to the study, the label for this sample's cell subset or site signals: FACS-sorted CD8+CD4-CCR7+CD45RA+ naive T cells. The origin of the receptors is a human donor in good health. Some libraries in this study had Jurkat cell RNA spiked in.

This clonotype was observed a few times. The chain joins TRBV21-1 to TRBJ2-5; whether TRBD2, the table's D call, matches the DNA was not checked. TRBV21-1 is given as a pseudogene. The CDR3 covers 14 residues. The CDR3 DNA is TGTGCCAGCAGCCTCCCGGGAATAAAAGAGACCCAGTACTTC. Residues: CASSLPGIKETQYF.

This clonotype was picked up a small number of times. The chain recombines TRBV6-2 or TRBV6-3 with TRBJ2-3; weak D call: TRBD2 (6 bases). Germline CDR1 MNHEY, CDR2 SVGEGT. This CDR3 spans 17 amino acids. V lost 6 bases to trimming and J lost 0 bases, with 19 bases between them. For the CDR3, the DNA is TGTGCCAGCAGCTCGGGCGGAGGGGATTGGAGCACAGATACGCAGTATTTT. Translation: CASSSGGGDWSTDTQYF.

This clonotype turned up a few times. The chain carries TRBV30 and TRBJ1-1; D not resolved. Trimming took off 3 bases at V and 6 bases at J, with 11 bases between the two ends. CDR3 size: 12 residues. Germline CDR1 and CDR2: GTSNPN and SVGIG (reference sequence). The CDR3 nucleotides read TGTGCCTGGAGGTTTGGGCGCGCTGAAGCTTTCTTT. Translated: CAWRFGRAEAFF. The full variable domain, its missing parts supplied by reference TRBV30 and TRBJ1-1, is SQTIHQWPATLVQPVGSPLSLECTVEGTSNPNLYWYRQAAGRGLQLLFYSVGIGQISSEVPQNLSASRPQDRQFILSSKKLLLSDSGFYLCAWRFGRAEAFFGQGTRLTVV.

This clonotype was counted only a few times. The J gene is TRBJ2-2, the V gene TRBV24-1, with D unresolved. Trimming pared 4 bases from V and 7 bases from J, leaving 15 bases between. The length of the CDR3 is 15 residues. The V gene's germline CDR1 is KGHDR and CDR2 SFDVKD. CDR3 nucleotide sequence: TGTGCCACCAGTGACCTCCGCGATGCGAACGGGGAGCTGTTTTTT. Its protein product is CATSDLRDANGELFF.

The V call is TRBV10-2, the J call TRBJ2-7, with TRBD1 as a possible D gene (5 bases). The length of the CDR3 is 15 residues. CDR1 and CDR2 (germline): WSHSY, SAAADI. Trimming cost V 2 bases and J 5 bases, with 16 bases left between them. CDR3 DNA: TGCGCCAGCAGTGAGAGGGGCCTACGGTCCGACGAGCAGTACTTC. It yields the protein CASSERGLRSDEQYF.

The CDR3 loop is CASSGFRGSSYEQYF. DNA for the CDR3: TGTGCCAGCAGTGGTTTTAGGGGGAGCTCCTACGAGCAGTACTTC. The gene calls are TRBV12-3 or TRBV12-4 and TRBJ2-7; D is perhaps TRBD1 (6 bases). V lost 5 bases and J 0 bases, leaving 14 bases between the germline ends. There are 15 residues in the CDR3.